This TCR beta chain was captured by sequencing in a study of preoperative IRX-2 immunotherapy in early breast cancer. TCRdb's copy holds only in-frame clones and misses some; the assay was immunoSEQ multiplex PCR. The data contain several thousand clones, 70% to 90% of them singletons. A few counts support this clone. Germline loops: CDR1 MNHGY, CDR2 SAAAGT. The V gene lost 1 base and the J gene lost 10 bases, with 14 bases spanning the gap. The CDR3 contains 14 residues. Treatment: preoperative locoregional IRX-2 cytokine immunotherapy. This phase Ib study tested locoregional IRX-2 cytokine immunotherapy given before surgery.

This sequence originates from a human donor with breast cancer. The chain joins TRBV6-8 to TRBJ2-1; TRBD2 is a possible D gene (5 bases). The starting material was tumor tissue, obtained after IRX-2 immunotherapy. CDR3 protein: CASSYWPSEREQFF. CDR3 DNA: TGTGCCAGCAGTTACTGGCCCTCGGAGCGGGAGCAGTTCTTC.